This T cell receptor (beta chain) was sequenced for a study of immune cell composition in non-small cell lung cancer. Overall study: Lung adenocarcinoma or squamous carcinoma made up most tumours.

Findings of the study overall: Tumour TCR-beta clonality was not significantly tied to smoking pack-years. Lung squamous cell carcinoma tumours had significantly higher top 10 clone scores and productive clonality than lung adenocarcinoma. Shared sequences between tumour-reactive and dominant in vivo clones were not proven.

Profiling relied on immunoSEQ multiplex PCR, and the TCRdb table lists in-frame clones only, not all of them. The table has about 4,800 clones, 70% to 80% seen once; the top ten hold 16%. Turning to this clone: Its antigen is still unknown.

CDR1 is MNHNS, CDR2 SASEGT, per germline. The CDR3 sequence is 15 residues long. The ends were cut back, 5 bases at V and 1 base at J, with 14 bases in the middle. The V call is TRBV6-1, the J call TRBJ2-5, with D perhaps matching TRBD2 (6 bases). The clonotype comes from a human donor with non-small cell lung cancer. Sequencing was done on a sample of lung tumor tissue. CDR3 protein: CASSFRERAQETQYF. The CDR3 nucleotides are TGTGCCAGCAGTTTCCGGGAGAGGGCCCAAGAGACCCAGTACTTC.